The clone carrying this TCR beta chain occurred once. TCRdb analysed the RT-PCR reads with MiXCR anew, one entry per CDR3 protein. Of hundreds of thousands of distinct CDR3 sequences listed, approximately 15% were seen once; the top ten hold 3% to 4.5%. V was pared by 3 bases and J by 4 bases, with 7 bases between. The CDR3 consists of 13 residues. Looked up from germline, CDR1 is LNHDA and CDR2 is SQIVND (reference sequence). The sequencing sample was made of memory CD4+ T cells from blood. The J gene is TRBJ1-5, the V gene TRBV19; D might be TRBD1 (5 bases). This receptor was obtained from a female donor in good health, serving as a healthy control. The CDR3 region is CASSISGNQPQHF. Written as DNA, the CDR3 is TGTGCCAGTAGTATCTCAGGGAATCAGCCCCAGCATTTT.